This TCR beta chain was obtained from a study of vaccination and CD4 T cells after COVID-19. Sequencing of DNA taken from cultured CD4+ T cells relied on the Oncomine TCR Beta short-read assay. One entry per CDR3 protein, called by TCRdb with MiXCR from the PCR reads. The sample shows roughly 8,100 distinct CDR3 sequences, 45% to 50% of them seen only once. In regard to this clonotype: Antigen: not known.

Regarding treatment: approximately 9-day PBMC culture with coronavirus spike peptide pools or control peptides (ViraFEST assay). Prior to the COVID-19 pandemic (2011-2018), the unexposed donor's CD4+ T cells were collected. The origin of this receptor is a human donor in good health. Material: CD4+ T cells from blood, cultured in vitro.

CDR3 sequence reads: CASSEIRGGFGTQYF. In DNA, the CDR3 is TGTGCCAGCAGTGAGATCCGGGGGGGGTTTGGGACGCAGTATTTT. V is TRBV2 and J is TRBJ2-3, with 8 bases identical to TRBD2. V shed 3 bases, J shed 9 bases, and the junction held 11 bases outside the gene matches. The CDR3 has 15 amino acids. Germline-derived CDR1 and CDR2 are SNHLY and FYNNEI.